Listed here is a single T cell receptor beta chain. The authors' processing: Scientists estimated how many nucleated cells there were by amplifying reference gene primers. The assay was immunoSEQ multiplex PCR, and TCRdb's table has in-frame clones only and misses some. The DNA was the basis for D and trimming; V, J and clone size are from that table. The sample lists 55,000 to 75,000 clones, around nine tenths occurring once. This entry comes from a study of blood T cell repertoires in COVID-19. Overall study context: Material from acute and convalescent COVID-19 was sourced from the United States, Italy and Spain. Nucleic acid was either cDNA or gDNA, and it came from T cells, B-cell-depleted T cells, or PBMCs.

CDR3 length: 16 amino acids. J lost 0 bases, V lost 5 bases, and 6 bases had no gene match. Germline CDR1 KGHDR, CDR2 SFDVKD. J is TRBJ1-5 and V is TRBV24-1, with TRBD1 matching over 7 bases. The sample taken for sequencing was peripheral blood. The clonotype originates from a man aged 60 to 75 with acute or convalescent COVID-19. Here the CDR3 DNA reads TGTGCCACCAGTGGCTCCGGGACAGTTAGCAATCAGCCCCAGCATTTT. Translation gives CATSGSGTVSNQPQHF.